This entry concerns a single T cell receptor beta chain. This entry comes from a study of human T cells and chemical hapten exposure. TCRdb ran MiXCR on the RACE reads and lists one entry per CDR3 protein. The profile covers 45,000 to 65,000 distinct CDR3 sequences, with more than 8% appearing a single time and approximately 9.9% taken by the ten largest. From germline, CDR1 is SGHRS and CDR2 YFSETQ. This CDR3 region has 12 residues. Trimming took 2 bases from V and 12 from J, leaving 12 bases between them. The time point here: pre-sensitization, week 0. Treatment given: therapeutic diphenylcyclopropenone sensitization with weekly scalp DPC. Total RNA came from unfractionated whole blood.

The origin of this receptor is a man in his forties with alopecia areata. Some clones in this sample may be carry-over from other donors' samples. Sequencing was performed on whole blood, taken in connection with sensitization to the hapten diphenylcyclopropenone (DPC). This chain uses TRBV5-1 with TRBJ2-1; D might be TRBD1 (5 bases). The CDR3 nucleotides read TGCGCCAGCAGCTTAGGTGGGGCTAGGCAGTTCTTC. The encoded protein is CASSLGGARQFF.